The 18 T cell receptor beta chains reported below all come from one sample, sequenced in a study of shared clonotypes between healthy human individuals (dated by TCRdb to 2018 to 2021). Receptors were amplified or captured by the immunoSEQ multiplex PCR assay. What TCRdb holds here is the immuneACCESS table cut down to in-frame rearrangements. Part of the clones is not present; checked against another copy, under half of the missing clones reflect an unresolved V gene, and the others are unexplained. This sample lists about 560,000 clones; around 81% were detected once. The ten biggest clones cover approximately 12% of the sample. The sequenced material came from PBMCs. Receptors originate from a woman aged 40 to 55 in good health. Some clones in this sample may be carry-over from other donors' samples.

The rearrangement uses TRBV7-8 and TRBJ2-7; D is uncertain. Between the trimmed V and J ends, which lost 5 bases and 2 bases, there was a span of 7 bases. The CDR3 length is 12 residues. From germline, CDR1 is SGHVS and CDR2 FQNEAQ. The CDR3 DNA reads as TGTGCCAGCAGCCATGAGGCCTACGAGCAGTACTTC. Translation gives CASSHEAYEQYF.

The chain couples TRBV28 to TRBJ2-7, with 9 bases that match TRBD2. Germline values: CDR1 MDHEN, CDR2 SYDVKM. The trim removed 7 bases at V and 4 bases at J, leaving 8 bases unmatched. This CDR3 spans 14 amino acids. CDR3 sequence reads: CASTLLAGVYEQYF. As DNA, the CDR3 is TGTGCCAGCACCCTCTTAGCGGGAGTTTACGAGCAGTACTTC.

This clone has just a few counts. The CDR3 DNA reads TGTGCCAGCACTTGGGACTCCTTGAACACCGGGGAGCTGTTTTTT. Protein product: CASTWDSLNTGELFF. The gene calls are TRBV27 and TRBJ2-2; weak D call: TRBD2 (6 bases). The V gene's germline CDR1 is MNHEY and CDR2 SMNVEV (reference sequence). This CDR3 comprises 15 residues. Trimming took 7 bases from V and 1 from J, leaving 13 bases between them.

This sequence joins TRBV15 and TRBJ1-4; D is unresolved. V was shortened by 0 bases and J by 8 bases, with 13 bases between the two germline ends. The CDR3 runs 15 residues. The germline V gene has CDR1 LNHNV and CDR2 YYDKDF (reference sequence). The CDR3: CATSRDQSGGEKLFF. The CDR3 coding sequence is TGTGCCACCAGCAGAGATCAATCGGGCGGGGAAAAACTGTTTTTT.

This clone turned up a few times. In DNA form, the CDR3 reads TGTGCCAGCAGGGGGGGGACAGGATCCTACGAGCAGTACTTC. It codes for CASRGGTGSYEQYF. The J gene is TRBJ2-7, the V gene TRBV6-5, with D possibly matching TRBD1 (8 bases). With 6 bases removed from V and 1 base from J, the gap between germline ends came to 13 bases. This CDR3 is built from 14 residues. Germline lookup yields CDR1 MNHEY and CDR2 SVGAGI.

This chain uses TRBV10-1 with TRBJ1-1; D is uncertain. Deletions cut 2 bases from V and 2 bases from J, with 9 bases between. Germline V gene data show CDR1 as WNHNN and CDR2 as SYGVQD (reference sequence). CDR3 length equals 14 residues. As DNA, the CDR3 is TGCGCCAGCAGTGAGGCGGCAGTTAACACTGAAGCTTTCTTT. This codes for CASSEAAVNTEAFF.

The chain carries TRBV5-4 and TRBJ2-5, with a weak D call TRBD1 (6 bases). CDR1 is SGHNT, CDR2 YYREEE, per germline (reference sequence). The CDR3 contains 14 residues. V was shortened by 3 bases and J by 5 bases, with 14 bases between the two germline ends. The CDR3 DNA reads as TGTGCCAGCAGCTCCCGGACAGCCGGGGAGACCCAGTACTTC. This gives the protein CASSSRTAGETQYF.

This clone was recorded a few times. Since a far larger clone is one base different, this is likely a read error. CDR3 in amino acids: CSGSRADGNTIYF. In nucleotides, the CDR3 is TGCAGCGGTAGTAGGGCAGACGGAAACACCATATATTTT. The chain uses TRBV29-1 and TRBJ1-3; no clear D. The V gene lost 7 bases and the J gene lost 4 bases, with 14 bases spanning the gap. Germline CDR1 reads SQVTM; CDR2 reads ANQGSEA. This CDR3 is 13 amino acids long.

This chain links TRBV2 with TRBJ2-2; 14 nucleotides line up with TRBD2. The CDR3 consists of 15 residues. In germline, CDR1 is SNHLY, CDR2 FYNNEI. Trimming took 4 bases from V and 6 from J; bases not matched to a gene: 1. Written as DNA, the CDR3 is TGTGCCAGCAGTGGACTAGCGGGAGGGCCCGGGGAGCTGTTTTTT. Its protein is CASSGLAGGPGELFF. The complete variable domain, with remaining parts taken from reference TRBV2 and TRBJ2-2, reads EPEVTQTPSHQVTQMGQEVILRCVPISNHLYFYWYRQILGQKVEFLVSFYNNEISEKSEIFDDQFSVERPDGSNFTLKIRSTKLEDSAMYFCASSGLAGGPGELFFGEGSRLTVL.

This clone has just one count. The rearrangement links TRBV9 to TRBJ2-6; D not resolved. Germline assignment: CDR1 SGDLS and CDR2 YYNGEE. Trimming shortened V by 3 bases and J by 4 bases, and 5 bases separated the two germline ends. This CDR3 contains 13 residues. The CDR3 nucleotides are TGTGCCAGCAGCGCTCCCGGGGCCAACGTCCTGACTTTC. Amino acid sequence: CASSAPGANVLTF. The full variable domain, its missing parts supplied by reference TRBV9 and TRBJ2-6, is DSGVTQTPKHLITATGQRVTLRCSPRSGDLSVYWYQQSLDQGLQFLIQYYNGEERAKGNILERFSAQQFPDLHSELNLSSLELGDSALYFCASSAPGANVLTFGAGSRLTVL.

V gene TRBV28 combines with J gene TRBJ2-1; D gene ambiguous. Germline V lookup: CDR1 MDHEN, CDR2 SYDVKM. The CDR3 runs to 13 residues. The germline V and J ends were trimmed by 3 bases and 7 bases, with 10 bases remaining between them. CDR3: CASSFEGDNEQFF. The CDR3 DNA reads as TGTGCCAGCAGTTTTGAAGGAGATAATGAGCAGTTCTTC.

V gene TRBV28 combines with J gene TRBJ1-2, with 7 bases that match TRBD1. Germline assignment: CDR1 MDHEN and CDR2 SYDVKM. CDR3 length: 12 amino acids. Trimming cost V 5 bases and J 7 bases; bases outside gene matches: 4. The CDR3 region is CASSMTGSGYTF. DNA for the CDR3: TGTGCCAGCAGTATGACAGGGTCTGGCTACACCTTC.

The CDR3, as DNA: TGTGCCAGCAACATACTACAGGGACGGGGGCGCGAGCAGTACTTC. This codes for CASNILQGRGREQYF. The chain is built from TRBV6-1 and TRBJ2-7; D tentatively fits TRBD1 or TRBD2 (6 bases each). Per the germline V gene, CDR1 is MNHNS and CDR2 is SASEGT. Trimming took 7 bases from V and 6 from J, leaving 22 bases between them. This CDR3 has 15 amino acids.

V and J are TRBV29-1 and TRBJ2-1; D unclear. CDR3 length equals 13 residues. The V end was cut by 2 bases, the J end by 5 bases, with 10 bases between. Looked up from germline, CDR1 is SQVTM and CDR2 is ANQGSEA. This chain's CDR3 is CSVERQLHNEQFF. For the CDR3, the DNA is TGCAGCGTTGAACGCCAGTTGCACAATGAGCAGTTCTTC.

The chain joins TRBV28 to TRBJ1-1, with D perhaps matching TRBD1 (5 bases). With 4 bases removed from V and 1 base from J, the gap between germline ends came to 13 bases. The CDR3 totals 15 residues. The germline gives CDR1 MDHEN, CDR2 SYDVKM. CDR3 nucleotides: TGTGCCAGCAGTTGGAACCGGGACGGGAACACTGAAGCTTTCTTT. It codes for CASSWNRDGNTEAFF.

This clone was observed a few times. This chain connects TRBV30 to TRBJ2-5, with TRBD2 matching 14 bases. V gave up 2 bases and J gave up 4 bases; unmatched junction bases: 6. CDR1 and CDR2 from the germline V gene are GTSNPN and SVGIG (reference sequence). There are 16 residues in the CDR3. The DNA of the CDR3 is TGTGCCTGGAGTACCGGACTAGCGGGAGGAGCAGAGACCCAGTACTTC. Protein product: CAWSTGLAGGAETQYF. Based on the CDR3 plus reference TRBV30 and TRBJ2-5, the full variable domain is SQTIHQWPATLVQPVGSPLSLECTVEGTSNPNLYWYRQAAGRGLQLLFYSVGIGQISSEVPQNLSASRPQDRQFILSSKKLLLSDSGFYLCAWSTGLAGGAETQYFGPGTRLLVL.

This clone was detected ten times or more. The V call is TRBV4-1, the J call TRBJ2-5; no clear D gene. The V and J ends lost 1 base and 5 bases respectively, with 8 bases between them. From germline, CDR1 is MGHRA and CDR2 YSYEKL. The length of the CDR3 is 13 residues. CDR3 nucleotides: TGCGCCAGCAGCCAAGCTTTGCGCGAGACCCAGTACTTC. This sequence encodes CASSQALRETQYF.

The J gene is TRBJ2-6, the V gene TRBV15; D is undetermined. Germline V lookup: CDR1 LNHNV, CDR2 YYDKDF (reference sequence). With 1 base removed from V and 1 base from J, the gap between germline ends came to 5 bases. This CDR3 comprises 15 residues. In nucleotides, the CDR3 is TGTGCCACCAGCAGAGGGTTTTCTGGGGCCAACGTCCTGACTTTC. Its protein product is CATSRGFSGANVLTF.